This TCR beta chain comes out of a study of cytomegalovirus exposure and HLA in healthy donors. Study as a whole: Earlier results showed 117 million unique TCR beta sequences derived from around 170 million T cells.

Broader study findings: Later analysis demonstrated an association between a missense DCLRE1C variant and TCR beta V- and J-gene trimming. A later analysis found common viral pathogens apparently linked to several of the most significant clusters. For most TCR sequences rarity was the rule, although some public TCRs occurred in many donors.

Primers included in the PCR were 60 Vbeta and 13 Jbeta primers. Method: immunoSEQ multiplex PCR; TCRdb's copy keeps in-frame clones and lacks some. In the table there are 200,000 to 250,000 clones, 65% to 80% of which are singletons. This clone is a singleton in its sample. Its antigen is as yet unknown. Germline values: CDR1 SGHTA, CDR2 FQGNSA. J gave up 6 bases and V 4 bases, and 9 bases lay outside the gene matches. The CDR3 contains 15 residues. What was sequenced was PBMCs. This TCR was recovered from a man aged 50-60 years in good health and CMV-seronegative. The V call is TRBV7-2, the J call TRBJ2-7; 10 bases agree with TRBD2. CDR3 residues: CASSSGLAETLEQYF. CDR3 DNA sequence: TGTGCCAGCAGCTCCGGACTAGCGGAGACACTCGAGCAGTACTTC.